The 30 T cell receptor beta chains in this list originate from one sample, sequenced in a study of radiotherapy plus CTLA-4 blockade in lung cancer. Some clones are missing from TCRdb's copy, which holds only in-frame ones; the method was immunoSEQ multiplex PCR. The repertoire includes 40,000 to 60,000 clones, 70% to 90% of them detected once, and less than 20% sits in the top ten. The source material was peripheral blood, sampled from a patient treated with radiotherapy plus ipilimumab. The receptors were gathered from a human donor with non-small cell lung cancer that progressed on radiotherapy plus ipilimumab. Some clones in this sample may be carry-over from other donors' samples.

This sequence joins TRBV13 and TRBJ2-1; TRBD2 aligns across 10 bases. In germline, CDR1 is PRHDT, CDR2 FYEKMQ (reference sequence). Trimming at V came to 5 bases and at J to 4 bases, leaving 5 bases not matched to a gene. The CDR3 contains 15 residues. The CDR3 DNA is TGTGCCAGCAGCCCTAGCGGGAGAGGGTACAATGAGCAGTTCTTC. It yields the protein CASSPSGRGYNEQFF.

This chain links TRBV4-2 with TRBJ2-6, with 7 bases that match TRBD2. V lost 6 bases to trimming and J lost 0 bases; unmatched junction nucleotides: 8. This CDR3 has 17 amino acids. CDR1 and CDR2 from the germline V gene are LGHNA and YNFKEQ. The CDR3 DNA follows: TGTGCCAGCAGGGGGAGGGTAGATGTCTCTGGGGCCAACGTCCTGACTTTC. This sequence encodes CASRGRVDVSGANVLTF.

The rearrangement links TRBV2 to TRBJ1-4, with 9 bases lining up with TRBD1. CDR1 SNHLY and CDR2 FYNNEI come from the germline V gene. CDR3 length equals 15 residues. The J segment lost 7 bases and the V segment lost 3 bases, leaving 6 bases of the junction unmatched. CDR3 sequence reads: CASSDWRDRAEKLFF. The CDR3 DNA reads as TGTGCCAGCAGTGATTGGCGGGACAGGGCTGAAAAACTGTTTTTT.

CDR3 sequence reads: CASSLTASGSYNEQFF. CDR3 nucleotide sequence: TGTGCCAGCAGTTTAACAGCTAGCGGCTCCTACAATGAGCAGTTCTTC. This chain links TRBV28 with TRBJ2-1; 7 bases are a match to TRBD2. Germline trimming cut 2 bases from V and 0 bases from J; bases unmatched to any gene: 4. From germline, CDR1 is MDHEN and CDR2 SYDVKM. The CDR3 runs to 16 residues.

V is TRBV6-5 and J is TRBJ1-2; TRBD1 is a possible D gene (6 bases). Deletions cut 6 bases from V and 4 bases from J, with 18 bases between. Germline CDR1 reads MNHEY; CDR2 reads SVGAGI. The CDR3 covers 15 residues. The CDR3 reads CASRRRGGVGYGYTF. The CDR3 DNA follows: TGTGCCAGCAGGAGAAGAGGGGGTGTTGGCTATGGCTACACCTTC.

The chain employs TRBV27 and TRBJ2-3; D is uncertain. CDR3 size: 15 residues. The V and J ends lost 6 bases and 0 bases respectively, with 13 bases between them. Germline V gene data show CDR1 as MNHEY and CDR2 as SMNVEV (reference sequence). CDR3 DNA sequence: TGTGCCAGCAGACCGTATACCTATAGCACAGATACGCAGTATTTT. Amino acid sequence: CASRPYTYSTDTQYF.

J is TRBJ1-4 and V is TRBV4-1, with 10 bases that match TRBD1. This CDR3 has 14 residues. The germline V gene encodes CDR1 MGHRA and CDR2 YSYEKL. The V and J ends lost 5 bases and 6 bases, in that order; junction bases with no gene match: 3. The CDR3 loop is CASSETGGDEKLFF. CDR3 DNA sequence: TGCGCCAGCAGCGAGACAGGGGGCGATGAAAAACTGTTTTTT.

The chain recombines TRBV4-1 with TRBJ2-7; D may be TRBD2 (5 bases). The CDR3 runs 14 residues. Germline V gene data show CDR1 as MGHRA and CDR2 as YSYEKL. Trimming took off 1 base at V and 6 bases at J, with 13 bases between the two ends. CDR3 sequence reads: CASSQAGKSREQYF. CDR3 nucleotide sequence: TGCGCCAGCAGCCAAGCGGGGAAATCCCGCGAGCAGTACTTC.

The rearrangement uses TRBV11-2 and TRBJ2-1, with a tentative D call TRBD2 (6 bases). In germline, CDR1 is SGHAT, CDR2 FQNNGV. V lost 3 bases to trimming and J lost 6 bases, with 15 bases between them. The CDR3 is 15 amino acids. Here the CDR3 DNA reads TGTGCCAGCAGCTTGACCGGCGGGATGGGCAATGAGCAGTTCTTC. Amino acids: CASSLTGGMGNEQFF.

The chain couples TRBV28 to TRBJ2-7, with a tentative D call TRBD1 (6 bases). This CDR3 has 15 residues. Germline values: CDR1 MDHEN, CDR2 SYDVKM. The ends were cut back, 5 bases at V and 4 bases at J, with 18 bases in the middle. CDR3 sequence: CASSPGTIGGYEQYF. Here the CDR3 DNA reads TGTGCCAGCAGTCCCGGGACAATCGGAGGTTACGAGCAGTACTTC. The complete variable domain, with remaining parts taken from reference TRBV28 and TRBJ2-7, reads DVKVTQSSRYLVKRTGEKVFLECVQDMDHENMFWYRQDPGLGLRLIYFSYDVKMKEKGDIPEGYSVSREKKERFSLILESASTNQTSMYLCASSPGTIGGYEQYFGPGTRLTVT.

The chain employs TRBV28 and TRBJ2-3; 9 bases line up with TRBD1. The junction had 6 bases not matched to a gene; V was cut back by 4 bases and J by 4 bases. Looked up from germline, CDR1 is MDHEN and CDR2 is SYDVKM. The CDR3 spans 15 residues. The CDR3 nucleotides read TGTGCCAGCAGTTCCTCGGGACAGGGATCAGATACGCAGTATTTT. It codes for CASSSSGQGSDTQYF.

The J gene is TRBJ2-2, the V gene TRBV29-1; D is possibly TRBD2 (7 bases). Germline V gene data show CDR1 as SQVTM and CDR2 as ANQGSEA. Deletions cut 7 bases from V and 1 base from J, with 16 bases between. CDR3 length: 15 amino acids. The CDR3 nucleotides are TGCAGCGCAAAGGACGGGGGGCTGAACACCGGGGAGCTGTTTTTT. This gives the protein CSAKDGGLNTGELFF.

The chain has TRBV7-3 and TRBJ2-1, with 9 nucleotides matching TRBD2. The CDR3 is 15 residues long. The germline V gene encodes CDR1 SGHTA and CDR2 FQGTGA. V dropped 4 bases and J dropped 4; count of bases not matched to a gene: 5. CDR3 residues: CASSSLAGAYNEQFF. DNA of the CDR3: TGTGCCAGCAGCTCCTTAGCGGGGGCGTACAATGAGCAGTTCTTC.

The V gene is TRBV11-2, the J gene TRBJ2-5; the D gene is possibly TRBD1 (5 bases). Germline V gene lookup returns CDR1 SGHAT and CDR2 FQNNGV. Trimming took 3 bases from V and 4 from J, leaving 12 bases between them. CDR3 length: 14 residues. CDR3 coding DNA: TGTGCCAGCAGCTTCAGGCAGGGTGGAGAGACCCAGTACTTC. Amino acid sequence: CASSFRQGGETQYF.

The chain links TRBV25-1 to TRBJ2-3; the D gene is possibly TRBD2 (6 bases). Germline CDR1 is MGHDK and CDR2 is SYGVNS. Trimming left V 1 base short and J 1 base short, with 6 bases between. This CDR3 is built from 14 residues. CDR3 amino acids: CASSESGGTDTQYF. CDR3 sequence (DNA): TGTGCCAGCAGTGAATCGGGAGGCACAGATACGCAGTATTTT.

CDR3 bases: TGTGCCAGTAGTTCGAGGGAGTACGGGGGAGGGACGCAGTATTTT. Its protein product is CASSSREYGGGTQYF. This rearrangement joins TRBV19 to TRBJ2-3, with 7 bases that match TRBD2. CDR3 length equals 15 residues. In germline, CDR1 is LNHDA, CDR2 SQIVND (reference sequence). J was trimmed by 9 bases and V by 5 bases; bases with no gene match: 14.

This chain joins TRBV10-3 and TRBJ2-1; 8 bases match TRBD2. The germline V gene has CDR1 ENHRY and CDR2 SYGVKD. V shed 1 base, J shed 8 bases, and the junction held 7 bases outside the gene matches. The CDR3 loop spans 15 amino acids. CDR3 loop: CAISEYGRGADEQFF. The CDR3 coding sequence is TGTGCCATCAGTGAGTACGGGCGGGGGGCCGATGAGCAGTTCTTC.

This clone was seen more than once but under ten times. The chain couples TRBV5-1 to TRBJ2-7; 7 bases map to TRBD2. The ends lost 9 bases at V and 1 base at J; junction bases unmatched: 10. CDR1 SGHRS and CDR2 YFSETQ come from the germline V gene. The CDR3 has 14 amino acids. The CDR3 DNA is TGCGCCACCAAGCGGGACTTAACATCCTACGAGCAGTACTTC. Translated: CATKRDLTSYEQYF.

CDR3 in amino acids: CASSAGQGSYEQYF. DNA for the CDR3: TGTGCCAGCAGCGCCGGACAGGGGAGTTACGAGCAGTACTTC. The chain links TRBV7-3 to TRBJ2-7; 9 bases agree with TRBD1. Per the germline V gene, CDR1 is SGHTA and CDR2 is FQGTGA. V lost 5 bases to trimming and J lost 4 bases; unmatched junction nucleotides: 6. This CDR3 region has 14 residues.

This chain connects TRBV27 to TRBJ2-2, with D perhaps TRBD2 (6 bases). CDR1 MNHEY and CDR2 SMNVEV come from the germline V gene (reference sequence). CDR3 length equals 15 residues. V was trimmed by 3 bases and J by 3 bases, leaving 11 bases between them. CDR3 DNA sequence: TGTGCCAGCAGTTTTTCCGGGAGTCACACCGGGGAGCTGTTTTTT. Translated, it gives CASSFSGSHTGELFF.

CDR3 coding DNA: TGTGCCAGCAGCTTAGCCGGACTAGCGGGACTCAATGAGCAGTTCTTC. This sequence encodes CASSLAGLAGLNEQFF. The gene calls are TRBV7-8 and TRBJ2-1, with TRBD2 identical over 12 bases. The CDR3 loop spans 16 amino acids. After removal of 0 bases from V and 6 bases from J, the junction contained 3 bases not matched to a gene. Germline values: CDR1 SGHVS, CDR2 FQNEAQ.

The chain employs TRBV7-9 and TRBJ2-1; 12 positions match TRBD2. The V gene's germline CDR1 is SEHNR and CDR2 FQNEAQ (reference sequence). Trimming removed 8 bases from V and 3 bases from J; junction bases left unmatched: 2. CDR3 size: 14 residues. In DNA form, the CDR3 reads TGTGCCAGCCTAGCGGGAGGGGACTACAATGAGCAGTTCTTC. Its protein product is CASLAGGDYNEQFF.

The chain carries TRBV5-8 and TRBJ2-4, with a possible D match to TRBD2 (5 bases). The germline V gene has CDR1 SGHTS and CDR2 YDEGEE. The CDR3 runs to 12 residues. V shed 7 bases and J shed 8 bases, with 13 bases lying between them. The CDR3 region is CASSGDVDIQYF. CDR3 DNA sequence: TGTGCCAGCTCCGGGGATGTTGACATTCAGTACTTC.

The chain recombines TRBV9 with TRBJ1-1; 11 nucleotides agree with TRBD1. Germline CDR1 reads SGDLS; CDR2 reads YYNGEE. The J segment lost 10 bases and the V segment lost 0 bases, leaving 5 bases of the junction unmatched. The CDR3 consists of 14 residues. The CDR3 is CASSVARGTGGAFF. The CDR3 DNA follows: TGTGCCAGCAGCGTAGCCCGAGGGACAGGGGGAGCTTTCTTT. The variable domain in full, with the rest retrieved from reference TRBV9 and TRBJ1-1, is DSGVTQTPKHLITATGQRVTLRCSPRSGDLSVYWYQQSLDQGLQFLIQYYNGEERAKGNILERFSAQQFPDLHSELNLSSLELGDSALYFCASSVARGTGGAFFGQGTRLTVV.

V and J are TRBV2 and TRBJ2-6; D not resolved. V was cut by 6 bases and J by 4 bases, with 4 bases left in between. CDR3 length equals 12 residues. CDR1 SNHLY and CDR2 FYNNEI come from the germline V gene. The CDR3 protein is CASSIGANVLTF. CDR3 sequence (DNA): TGTGCCAGCAGCATCGGGGCCAACGTCCTGACTTTC.

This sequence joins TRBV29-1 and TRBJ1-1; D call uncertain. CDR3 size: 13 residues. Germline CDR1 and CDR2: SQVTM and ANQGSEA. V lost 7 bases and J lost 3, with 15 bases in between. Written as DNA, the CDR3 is TGCAGCGCTTCCCCGAGTCGATACACTGAAGCTTTCTTT. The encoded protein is CSASPSRYTEAFF.

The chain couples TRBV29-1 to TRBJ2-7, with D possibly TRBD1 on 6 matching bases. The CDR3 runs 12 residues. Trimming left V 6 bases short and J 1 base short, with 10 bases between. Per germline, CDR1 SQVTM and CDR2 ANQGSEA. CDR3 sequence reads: CSVGDRSYEQYF. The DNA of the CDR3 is TGCAGCGTGGGCGACAGGTCCTACGAGCAGTACTTC.

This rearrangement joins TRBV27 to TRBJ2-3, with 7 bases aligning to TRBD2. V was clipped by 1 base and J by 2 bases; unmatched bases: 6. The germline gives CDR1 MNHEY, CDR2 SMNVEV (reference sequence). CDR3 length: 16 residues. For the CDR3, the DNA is TGTGCCAGCAGTTTATTGTCTAGCGGATTCACAGATACGCAGTATTTT. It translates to CASSLLSSGFTDTQYF.

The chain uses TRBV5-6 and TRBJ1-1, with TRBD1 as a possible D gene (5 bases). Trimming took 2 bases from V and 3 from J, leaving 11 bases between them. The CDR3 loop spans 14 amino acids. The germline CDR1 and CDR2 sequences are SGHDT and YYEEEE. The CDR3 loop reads CASSFKGRDTEAFF. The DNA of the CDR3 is TGTGCCAGCAGCTTTAAGGGGAGGGACACTGAAGCTTTCTTT.

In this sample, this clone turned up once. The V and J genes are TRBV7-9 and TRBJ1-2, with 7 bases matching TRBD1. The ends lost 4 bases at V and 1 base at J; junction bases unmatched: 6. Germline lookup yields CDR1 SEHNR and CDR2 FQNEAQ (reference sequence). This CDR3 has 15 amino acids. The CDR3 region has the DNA TGTGCCAGCAGCTCCAACAGGGGCCTTAACTATGGCTACACCTTC. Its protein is CASSSNRGLNYGYTF.